A single sample gave rise to the 9 T cell receptor beta chains below, sequenced in a study of identical twins. TCRdb redid the calling of the 5' RACE reads with MiXCR, one entry per CDR3 protein. This table holds 1.5 million to 2 million distinct CDR3 sequences, roughly 35% found once. The sequenced material came from cord blood. The receptors derive from a newborn girl in good health.

The rearrangement uses TRBV6-5 and TRBJ1-6; D is possibly TRBD1 (5 bases). V dropped 0 bases and J dropped 0 bases, with 9 bases sitting between them. The CDR3 is 17 residues long. The V gene's germline CDR1 is MNHEY and CDR2 SVGAGI. The DNA of the CDR3 is TGTGCCAGCAGTTACTCCAGGGAATACTCCTATAATTCACCCCTCCACTTT. Its translation: CASSYSREYSYNSPLHF.

Regarding this clonotype: This may be a read error: a much more frequent sequence differs by one nucleotide. The genes are TRBV12-3 or TRBV12-4 and TRBJ2-1; 8 bases are shared with TRBD1. The CDR3 loop spans 13 amino acids. J lost 6 bases, V lost 10 bases, and 8 bases had no gene match. This chain's CDR3 is CATGTGGSNEQFF. The CDR3 DNA follows: TGTGCCACGGGGACAGGAGGGAGCAATGAGCAGTTCTTC.

This clonotype was counted only a few times. This chain joins TRBV7-2 and TRBJ1-2; D is undetermined. The V end lost 3 bases, the J end lost 3 bases, and 8 bases lay between the germline ends. CDR1 is SGHTA and CDR2 is FQGNSA in the germline V gene. The CDR3 consists of 13 residues. The CDR3 DNA reads TGTGCCAGCAGCTTCCCGACACACTATGGCTACACCTTC. It is translated as CASSFPTHYGYTF.

V gene TRBV6-1 combines with J gene TRBJ2-1; D is perhaps TRBD2 (5 bases). The CDR3 covers 11 residues. Germline values: CDR1 MNHNS, CDR2 SASEGT. V lost 11 bases and J lost 10, with 15 bases in between. The CDR3 nucleotides are TGTGCCGTCCTGGACTCCTACGAGCAGTTCTTC. As protein: CAVLDSYEQFF.

This chain uses TRBV27 with TRBJ1-5, with a possible D match to TRBD1 (5 bases). The germline V and J ends were trimmed by 5 bases and 5 bases, with 16 bases remaining between them. The length of the CDR3 is 15 residues. Germline CDR1 and CDR2: MNHEY and SMNVEV (reference sequence). This chain's CDR3 is CASSAFWGAHQPQHF. In DNA, the CDR3 is TGTGCCAGCAGTGCGTTCTGGGGCGCGCATCAGCCCCAGCATTTT.

The rearrangement uses TRBV7-2 and TRBJ2-3; 13 nucleotides match TRBD2. The CDR3 is 17 amino acids. Germline V gives CDR1 SGHTA, CDR2 FQGNSA. V was pared by 0 bases and J by 3 bases, with 3 bases of the junction left unmatched. CDR3 sequence reads: CASSLAGTSGVTDTQYF. The CDR3 region has the DNA TGTGCCAGCAGCTTAGCCGGGACTAGCGGGGTAACAGATACGCAGTATTTT. Full variable domain (outside the CDR3, taken from reference TRBV7-2 and TRBJ2-3): GAGVSQSPSNKVTEKGKDVELRCDPISGHTALYWYRQSLGQGLEFLIYFQGNSAPDKSGLPSDRFSAERTGGSVSTLTIQRTQQEDSAVYLCASSLAGTSGVTDTQYFGPGTRLTVL.

The genes are TRBV20-1 and TRBJ2-7, with 9 bases fitting TRBD1. Trimming at V came to 4 bases and at J to 3 bases, leaving 4 bases not matched to a gene. Germline CDR1 DFQATT, CDR2 SNEGSKA (reference sequence). The CDR3 contains 13 residues. The CDR3 here is CSAIRDRDYEQYF. Written as DNA, the CDR3 is TGCAGTGCTATCCGGGACAGGGACTACGAGCAGTACTTC.

With respect to this clonotype: Compared with germline, one end of the junction differs, possibly owing to a read error. The chain recombines TRBV5-6 with TRBJ2-3; tentative D call: TRBD1 (5 bases). The CDR3 loop spans 16 amino acids. Germline loops: CDR1 SGHDT, CDR2 YYEEEE. CDR3 amino acids: CASSEVWRTHTGTQYF. The CDR3 nucleotides are TGTGCCAGCAGTGAAGTTTGGCGAACACACACAGGTACGCAGTATTTT.

This clonotype was found a few times. The V and J genes are TRBV5-1 and TRBJ1-5; D gene unclear. This CDR3 spans 14 amino acids. The V and J ends lost 0 bases and 5 bases respectively, with 9 bases between them. The germline CDR1 and CDR2 sequences are SGHRS and YFSETQ. The CDR3 region has the DNA TGCGCCAGCAGCTTGGAGCTCGGCCATCAGCCCCAGCATTTT. It specifies CASSLELGHQPQHF.